The 29 T cell receptor beta chains listed next were all sequenced from one sample in a study of CD8+CD57+ T cells in acquired aplastic anemia. Genomic DNA, the template, was used for profiling of the TCR beta VDJ and CDR3. TCRdb processed the reads anew with MiXCR; each CDR3 protein has one entry. The sample contains approximately 180,000 distinct CDR3 sequences, approximately 48% of which appear only once. Individuals selected for sequencing had exhibited CD8+CD57+ cell expansion on flow cytometry. Sequencing used sorted CD4+, CD8+, or CD8+CD57+ T cells (not recorded which) from PBMCs. The receptors were sampled from a human donor with aplastic anemia.

The V gene is TRBV6-5, the J gene TRBJ1-5; D is perhaps TRBD1 (6 bases). The V and J ends lost 3 bases and 2 bases respectively, with 14 bases between them. CDR1 MNHEY and CDR2 SVGAGI come from the germline V gene. CDR3 size: 16 residues. CDR3 amino acids: CASSYIPGAGNQPQHF. The CDR3 DNA sequence: TGTGCCAGCAGTTATATCCCAGGGGCCGGCAATCAGCCCCAGCATTTT.

This chain connects TRBV2 to TRBJ1-4; D remains ambiguous. V shed 7 bases and J shed 6 bases, with 12 bases lying between them. This CDR3 region has 13 residues. Germline V gives CDR1 SNHLY, CDR2 FYNNEI. The CDR3 DNA reads as TGTGCCAGCAATCTGGGCGGGTATGAAAAACTGTTTTTT. This gives the protein CASNLGGYEKLFF.

Many counts were recorded for this clonotype. The junction differs from germline at one of its ends, possibly a read error. V and J are TRBV29-1 and TRBJ1-2, with 8 bases matching TRBD1. Looked up from germline, CDR1 is SQVTM and CDR2 is ANQGSEA. The CDR3 has 13 amino acids. The chain's CDR3 is CSVETTGVYSYTF. For the CDR3, the DNA is TGCAGCGTTGAAACGACAGGGGTCTATAGCTACACCTTC.

This clonotype was observed many times. The J gene is TRBJ1-2, the V gene TRBV7-8; D might be TRBD1 (6 bases). The CDR3 runs to 14 residues. V lost 2 bases to trimming and J lost 6 bases, with 13 bases between them. In germline, CDR1 is SGHVS, CDR2 FQNEAQ. CDR3 DNA sequence: TGTGCCAGCAGCTTAACAGGGAAGAGGGATGGCTACACCTTC. This translates into CASSLTGKRDGYTF.

V gene TRBV15 combines with J gene TRBJ2-5; maybe TRBD1 (6 bases). The CDR3 spans 15 residues. Trimming shortened V by 4 bases and J by 1 base, and 13 bases separated the two germline ends. Germline loops: CDR1 LNHNV, CDR2 YYDKDF (reference sequence). The CDR3 DNA follows: TGTGCCACCAGCACCGCCCAGGGGATCCAAGAGACCCAGTACTTC. It codes for CATSTAQGIQETQYF.

The V call is TRBV19, the J call TRBJ2-7; a possible D gene is TRBD1 (6 bases). Germline V CDR1 and CDR2: LNHDA, SQIVND (reference sequence). The CDR3 is 14 residues long. V shed 5 bases and J shed 5 bases, with 16 bases lying between them. Written as DNA, the CDR3 is TGTGCCAGTAGTCCCGGGACACCCCGCCACGAGCAGTACTTC. Translated: CASSPGTPRHEQYF.

V and J are TRBV11-1 and TRBJ1-2; D is perhaps TRBD1 (5 bases). Germline assignment: CDR1 SGHAT and CDR2 FQDESV (reference sequence). The CDR3 contains 16 residues. V was pared by 7 bases and J by 0 bases, with 18 bases between. Here the CDR3 reads CASNSGIAGTNYGYTF. CDR3 sequence (DNA): TGTGCCAGCAATTCGGGCATTGCAGGGACTAACTATGGCTACACCTTC.

This clonotype was observed many times. The chain links TRBV3-1 to TRBJ2-7; 7 bases fit TRBD2. The CDR3 is 13 residues long. The germline CDR1 and CDR2 sequences are LGHDT and YNNKEL (reference sequence). The V and J ends lost 4 bases and 3 bases, in that order; junction bases with no gene match: 3. CDR3 amino acids: CASSRGTNYEQYF. The CDR3 DNA reads TGTGCCAGCAGCCGCGGGACTAACTACGAGCAGTACTTC.

The chain carries TRBV5-5 and TRBJ1-6; D might be TRBD1 (6 bases). With 0 bases removed from V and 6 bases from J, the gap between germline ends came to 10 bases. Germline loops: CDR1 SGHKS, CDR2 YYEKEE (reference sequence). The CDR3 covers 15 residues. CDR3 region: CASSLVGRGNSPLHF. CDR3 nucleotides: TGTGCCAGCAGCTTGGTAGGCAGGGGTAATTCACCCCTCCACTTT.

The genes are TRBV19 and TRBJ1-6, with TRBD1 identical over 8 bases. Trimming took 5 bases from V and 11 from J; bases not matched to a gene: 8. CDR1 is LNHDA, CDR2 SQIVND, per germline (reference sequence). This CDR3 contains 14 residues. The CDR3 reads CASSPTGEGPPLHF. The CDR3 DNA is TGTGCCAGTAGTCCGACAGGGGAGGGGCCACCCCTCCACTTT. Full variable domain (missing parts from reference TRBV19 and TRBJ1-6): DGGITQSPKYLFRKEGQNVTLSCEQNLNHDAMYWYRQDPGQGLRLIYYSQIVNDFQKGDIAEGYSVSREKKESFPLTVTSAQKNPTAFYLCASSPTGEGPPLHFGNGTRLTVT.

This clonotype occurred a few times. V gene TRBV24-1 combines with J gene TRBJ2-2; D unresolved. The ends were cut back, 2 bases at V and 0 bases at J, with 3 bases in the middle. The germline CDR1 and CDR2 sequences are KGHDR and SFDVKD. CDR3 length equals 14 residues. CDR3 in DNA: TGTGCCACCAGTGATTCAACGAACACCGGGGAGCTGTTTTTT. Protein product: CATSDSTNTGELFF.

Concerning this clonotype: This may come from a read error, since a much larger clone is one base off. The gene calls are TRBV5-1 and TRBJ1-1; TRBD1 is a possible D gene (5 bases). The germline CDR1 and CDR2 sequences are SGHRS and YFSETQ. The CDR3 spans 15 residues. V dropped 6 bases and J dropped 1 base, with 16 bases sitting between them. CDR3 nucleotides: TGCGCCAGCAACCCTTCACAGGTTCGGAACACTGAAGCTTTCTTT. Translation gives CASNPSQVRNTEAFF.

This clonotype has a count of ten or more. V is TRBV19 and J is TRBJ2-1; unclear D gene. Germline values: CDR1 LNHDA, CDR2 SQIVND (reference sequence). The length of the CDR3 is 12 residues. With 2 bases removed from V and 10 bases from J, the gap between germline ends came to 9 bases. The CDR3 sequence: CASSIFGIEQFF. CDR3 nucleotides: TGTGCCAGTAGTATATTTGGCATCGAGCAGTTCTTC.

V and J are TRBV15 and TRBJ1-3; no clear D. Trimming left V 1 base short and J 7 bases short, with 11 bases between. Germline values: CDR1 LNHNV, CDR2 YYDKDF (reference sequence). This CDR3 spans 14 amino acids. The CDR3 DNA reads as TGTGCCACCAGCAGAGGGACGAGGCCTAACACCATATATTTT. It translates to CATSRGTRPNTIYF.

This clonotype occurred many times. CDR3: CASSFSRQISSYEQYF. In DNA form, the CDR3 reads TGTGCCAGCAGCTTTTCCAGGCAGATTAGCTCCTACGAGCAGTACTTC. The chain combines TRBV7-2 with TRBJ2-7; the D is unclear. The CDR3 loop spans 16 amino acids. Germline V CDR1 and CDR2: SGHTA, FQGNSA. Trimming left V 3 bases short and J 0 bases short, with 15 bases between.

This clonotype was seen many times. The V call is TRBV20-1, the J call TRBJ1-5; D ambiguous. V lost 7 bases and J lost 4, with 20 bases in between. Germline V gene data show CDR1 as DFQATT and CDR2 as SNEGSKA (reference sequence). The CDR3 runs to 15 residues. CDR3 sequence reads: CSVNQDGITNQPQHF. CDR3 sequence (DNA): TGCAGTGTGAACCAGGACGGCATAACGAATCAGCCCCAGCATTTT.

The CDR3 loop reads CASSLTGRSYNEQFF. CDR3 nucleotide sequence: TGTGCCAGCAGTTTGACAGGACGCTCCTACAATGAGCAGTTCTTC. The chain has TRBV2 and TRBJ2-1, with a possible D match to TRBD1 (6 bases). The CDR3 contains 15 residues. V was trimmed by 5 bases and J by 0 bases, leaving 11 bases between them. Germline lookup yields CDR1 SNHLY and CDR2 FYNNEI.

The chain employs TRBV5-1 and TRBJ1-2, with 11 positions matching TRBD1. This CDR3 contains 14 residues. CDR1 is SGHRS, CDR2 YFSETQ, per germline. Germline trimming cut 6 bases from V and 8 bases from J; bases unmatched to any gene: 9. Written as DNA, the CDR3 is TGCGCCAGCAAAGGACAGGGGGCATCGGACGGCTACACCTTC. The encoded protein is CASKGQGASDGYTF.

The chain links TRBV10-2 to TRBJ2-7, with D unclear. The ends were cut back, 5 bases at V and 5 bases at J, with 7 bases in the middle. This CDR3 has 11 residues. The germline V gene has CDR1 WSHSY and CDR2 SAAADI. The CDR3 DNA is TGCGCCAGCAGTTCAGCAAACGAGCAGTACTTC. It codes for CASSSANEQYF.

This clonotype was found once. This may be a read error: a much more frequent sequence differs by one nucleotide. This chain links TRBV6-1 with TRBJ1-2; D is ambiguous. V lost 7 bases and J 1 base, leaving 4 bases between the germline ends. In germline, CDR1 is MNHNS, CDR2 SASEGT. CDR3 size: 11 residues. The CDR3 spells CASNHNYGYTF. CDR3 in DNA: TGTGCCAGCAACCATAACTATGGCTACACCTTC.

V is TRBV5-1 and J is TRBJ2-7; perhaps TRBD1 as D (5 bases). V dropped 4 bases and J dropped 5 bases, with 10 bases sitting between them. This CDR3 region has 12 residues. Germline assignment: CDR1 SGHRS and CDR2 YFSETQ. CDR3 residues: CASSSGHHEQYF. The CDR3 DNA reads as TGCGCCAGCAGCAGTGGACACCACGAGCAGTACTTC.

J is TRBJ2-3 and V is TRBV24-1; D unresolved. The CDR3 runs to 13 residues. The V end lost 3 bases, the J end lost 3 bases, and 6 bases lay between the germline ends. Germline V gene data show CDR1 as KGHDR and CDR2 as SFDVKD. The CDR3 DNA is TGTGCCACCAGTGATGTTCTAACAGATACGCAGTATTTT. It encodes CATSDVLTDTQYF.

This clonotype was observed at least ten times. The rearrangement uses TRBV7-2 and TRBJ2-5; D is possibly TRBD1 or TRBD2 (6 bases each). Germline values: CDR1 SGHTA, CDR2 FQGNSA. The V gene lost 8 bases and the J gene lost 5 bases, with 18 bases spanning the gap. The CDR3 sequence is 14 residues long. DNA of the CDR3: TGTGCCAGCCACGGGGGCCGAGATGGGGAGACCCAGTACTTC. As protein: CASHGGRDGETQYF.

This chain connects TRBV5-6 to TRBJ2-7; weak D call: TRBD2 (5 bases). Germline CDR1 and CDR2: SGHDT and YYEEEE. Trimming left V 5 bases short and J 4 bases short, with 10 bases between. The CDR3 has 12 residues. The CDR3 loop reads CASRLGRYEQYF. Here the CDR3 DNA reads TGTGCCAGCAGACTAGGGCGTTACGAGCAGTACTTC.

This clonotype was counted once. With a much larger clone just one base away, this may be a read error. This chain uses TRBV6-2 or TRBV6-3 with TRBJ1-1; D call uncertain. The CDR3 length is 13 residues. V lost 6 bases, J lost 7 bases, and 15 bases lay in between. Germline CDR1 MNHEY, CDR2 SVGEGT. The CDR3 is CASRPAARSEAFF. Here the CDR3 DNA reads TGTGCCAGCAGACCTGCTGCGAGGAGTGAAGCTTTCTTT.

The genes are TRBV6-1 and TRBJ2-7; D is unresolved. Looked up from germline, CDR1 is MNHNS and CDR2 is SASEGT. This CDR3 region has 12 residues. The V and J ends lost 10 bases and 0 bases respectively, with 10 bases between them. The CDR3 is CATATFSYEQYF. The CDR3 DNA sequence: TGTGCCACCGCGACATTCTCCTACGAGCAGTACTTC.

In the case of this clonotype: One end of the junction varies from germline; a read error may be responsible. The chain combines TRBV5-5 with TRBJ1-1, with no clear D. This CDR3 has 13 amino acids. The germline V gene encodes CDR1 SGHKS and CDR2 YYEKEE (reference sequence). The DNA for the CDR3 is TGTGCCAGCAGCTTGGCCCTGGCGGACTTAAAGGTCTTT. Translated, it gives CASSLALADLKVF.

The rearrangement uses TRBV20-1 and TRBJ1-3; D not certain. The V and J ends lost 3 bases and 2 bases respectively, with 8 bases between them. The CDR3 loop spans 13 amino acids. The V gene's germline CDR1 is DFQATT and CDR2 SNEGSKA (reference sequence). The DNA for the CDR3 is TGCAGTGCTAGGGAGACGACTGGAAACACCATATATTTT. As protein: CSARETTGNTIYF.

This clonotype was observed at least ten times. The chain joins TRBV20-1 to TRBJ2-7; D is possibly TRBD2 (5 bases). Trimming stripped 0 bases from V and 7 bases from J, with 7 bases between. The CDR3 loop spans 11 amino acids. From germline, CDR1 is DFQATT and CDR2 SNEGSKA (reference sequence). CDR3 DNA: TGCAGTGCTAGAGAACTAGAGGAGCAGTACTTC. This codes for CSARELEEQYF.